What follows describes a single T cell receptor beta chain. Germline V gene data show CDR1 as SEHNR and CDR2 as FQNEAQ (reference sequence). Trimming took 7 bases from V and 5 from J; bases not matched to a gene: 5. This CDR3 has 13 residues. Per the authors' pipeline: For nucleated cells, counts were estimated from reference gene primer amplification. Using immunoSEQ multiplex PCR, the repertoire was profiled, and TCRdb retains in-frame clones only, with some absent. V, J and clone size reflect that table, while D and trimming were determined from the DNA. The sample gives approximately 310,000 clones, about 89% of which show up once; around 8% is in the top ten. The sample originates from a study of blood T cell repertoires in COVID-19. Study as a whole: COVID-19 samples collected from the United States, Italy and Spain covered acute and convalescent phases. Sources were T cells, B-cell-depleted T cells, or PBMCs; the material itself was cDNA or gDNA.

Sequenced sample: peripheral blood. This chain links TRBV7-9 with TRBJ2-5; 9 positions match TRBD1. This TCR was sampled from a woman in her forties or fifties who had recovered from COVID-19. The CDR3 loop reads CASKRTGVETQYF. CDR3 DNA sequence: TGTGCCAGCAAGAGGACAGGGGTCGAGACCCAGTACTTC. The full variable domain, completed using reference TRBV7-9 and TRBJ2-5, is DTGVSQNPRHKITKRGQNVTFRCDPISEHNRLYWYRQTLGQGPEFLTYFQNEAQLEKSRLLSDRFSAERPKGSFSTLEIQRTEQGDSAMYLCASKRTGVETQYFGPGTRLLVL.